The clone carrying this TCR beta chain has a handful of counts. Its cognate antigen is unknown. The sample belongs to a study of T cells in Graves' hyperthyroidism and ophthalmopathy. Study conclusions and caveats: Ophthalmopathy got predicted by the model a median approximately 6.4 months before its onset. Within blood appeared most thyroid clonotypes that had expanded above 0.001.

Germline assignment: CDR1 SGHRS and CDR2 YFSETQ. The CDR3 has 14 amino acids. The V end lost 3 bases, the J end lost 4 bases, and 14 bases lay between the germline ends. Amplification targeted TCR beta CDR3 regions from RNA transcripts. RT-PCR in the first round (using the HTBI primer set) targeted the TCR CDR3. TCRdb passed the multiplex PCR reads through MiXCR, listing each CDR3 protein once. The table lists some 740,000 distinct CDR3 sequences, 12% to 15% of them singletons. The chain has TRBV5-1 and TRBJ2-7, with D unresolved. Sequences were obtained from blood. The TCR sequence derives from a woman aged 18-29 years with Graves' hyperthyroidism. The CDR3 nucleotides read TGCGCCAGCAGCTGGTCATCCGGCCAATACGAGCAGTACTTC. This codes for CASSWSSGQYEQYF.